The 29 T cell receptor beta chains in this list originate from one sample, sequenced in a study of T cells in Graves' hyperthyroidism and ophthalmopathy. TCR beta CDR3 sequences were amplified from RNA transcripts. Using the HTBI primer set, a first-round RT-PCR was run on the TCR CDR3. A single record per CDR3 protein comes from TCRdb applying MiXCR to the multiplex PCR reads. This table has about 660,000 distinct CDR3 sequences, just under 45% appearing once. The specimen was peripheral blood or thyroid tissue (not recorded which). These receptor sequences come from an adult man with Graves' disease, either hyperthyroidism or ophthalmopathy (not recorded which).

The genes are TRBV7-6 and TRBJ1-6; D is possibly TRBD1 (6 bases). Germline-derived CDR1 and CDR2 are SGHVS and FNYEAQ. The CDR3 has 18 residues. V was shortened by 5 bases and J by 1 base, with 18 bases between the two germline ends. The CDR3: CASSPPTGSSSYNSPLHF. Here the CDR3 DNA reads TGTGCCAGCAGCCCCCCCACAGGGAGTAGTTCCTATAATTCACCCCTCCACTTT. Supplemented by reference TRBV7-6 and TRBJ1-6, the full variable domain reads GAGVSQSPRYKVTKRGQDVALRCDPISGHVSLYWYRQALGQGPEFLTYFNYEAQQDKSGLPNDRFSAERPEGSISTLTIQRTEQRDSAMYRCASSPPTGSSSYNSPLHFGNGTRLTVT.

The rearrangement links TRBV15 to TRBJ1-4; D perhaps matches TRBD1 (6 bases). The CDR3 sequence is 15 residues long. Germline V gene data show CDR1 as LNHNV and CDR2 as YYDKDF (reference sequence). Trimming took 1 base from V and 5 from J, leaving 11 bases between them. CDR3 coding DNA: TGTGCCACCAGCAGAGGTAGGGGGGAAAATGAAAAACTGTTTTTT. Its protein is CATSRGRGENEKLFF.

The J gene is TRBJ1-2, the V gene TRBV9; 8 bases map to TRBD1. The V segment lost 3 bases and the J segment 4 bases; nucleotides outside the gene matches: 5. The germline CDR1 and CDR2 sequences are SGDLS and YYNGEE. The CDR3 runs 14 residues. For the CDR3, the DNA is TGTGCCAGCAGCGACGGGACAGGCATCTATGGCTACACCTTC. It encodes CASSDGTGIYGYTF. The full variable domain, its missing parts supplied by reference TRBV9 and TRBJ1-2, is DSGVTQTPKHLITATGQRVTLRCSPRSGDLSVYWYQQSLDQGLQFLIQYYNGEERAKGNILERFSAQQFPDLHSELNLSSLELGDSALYFCASSDGTGIYGYTFGSGTRLTVV.

To note about this clonotype: Possible read error: a much larger clone is one base away. The rearrangement uses TRBV10-3 and TRBJ1-6; possible D gene TRBD1, 5 bases. V was trimmed by 6 bases and J by 8 bases, leaving 14 bases between them. This CDR3 has 14 amino acids. Germline V lookup: CDR1 ENHRY, CDR2 SYGVKD. The CDR3 sequence is CAIRRQFPHSPLHF. The CDR3 nucleotides read TGTGCCATCAGACGACAGTTCCCCCATTCACCCCTCCACTTT.

The rearrangement joins TRBV6-5 to TRBJ1-5, with D unclear. Between the trimmed V and J ends, which lost 4 bases and 7 bases, there was a span of 14 bases. This CDR3 has 14 amino acids. Germline-derived CDR1 and CDR2 are MNHEY and SVGAGI. CDR3 loop: CASSSDPILQPQHF. In nucleotides, the CDR3 is TGTGCCAGCAGTTCGGACCCGATATTACAGCCCCAGCATTTT.

This clonotype was found many times. This chain uses TRBV7-9 with TRBJ1-1; 9 positions match TRBD1. The length of the CDR3 is 15 residues. Germline V gives CDR1 SEHNR, CDR2 FQNEAQ (reference sequence). The ends lost 5 bases at V and 4 bases at J; junction bases unmatched: 8. In nucleotides, the CDR3 is TGTGCCAGCAGCCAAGGGACAGGGCTTCGCACTGAAGCTTTCTTT. This gives the protein CASSQGTGLRTEAFF.

There are a few counts of this clonotype. This chain joins TRBV20-1 and TRBJ2-5, with 12 bases lining up with TRBD2. The CDR3 contains 13 residues. The V and J ends lost 5 bases and 5 bases, in that order; junction bases with no gene match: 3. Germline V gives CDR1 DFQATT, CDR2 SNEGSKA (reference sequence). The CDR3 DNA reads TGCAGTGCTTACGGGACTAGCGGGGAGACCCAGTACTTC. Translated, it gives CSAYGTSGETQYF.

CDR3 region: CASNNYAVANVLTF. DNA for the CDR3: TGTGCCAGTAATAATTACGCTGTGGCCAACGTCCTGACTTTC. The rearrangement links TRBV19 to TRBJ2-6; no clear D gene. There are 14 residues in the CDR3. Trimming removed 7 bases from V and 6 bases from J, with 13 bases in between. CDR1 LNHDA and CDR2 SQIVND come from the germline V gene (reference sequence). Supplemented by reference TRBV19 and TRBJ2-6, the full variable domain reads DGGITQSPKYLFRKEGQNVTLSCEQNLNHDAMYWYRQDPGQGLRLIYYSQIVNDFQKGDIAEGYSVSREKKESFPLTVTSAQKNPTAFYLCASNNYAVANVLTFGAGSRLTVL.

The V gene is TRBV7-2, the J gene TRBJ2-6; D not resolved. With 0 bases removed from V and 1 base from J, the gap between germline ends came to 10 bases. There are 17 residues in the CDR3. CDR1 is SGHTA, CDR2 FQGNSA, per germline. CDR3 region: CASSLASVESGANVLTF. The CDR3 nucleotides are TGTGCCAGCAGCTTAGCCAGTGTTGAGTCTGGGGCCAACGTCCTGACTTTC.

The genes are TRBV7-9 and TRBJ1-1; 7 positions match TRBD1. Germline assignment: CDR1 SEHNR and CDR2 FQNEAQ (reference sequence). Germline trimming cut 3 bases from V and 6 bases from J; bases unmatched to any gene: 4. CDR3 length equals 13 residues. CDR3 nucleotides: TGTGCCAGCAGCTTGACAGGGCCCTCTGAAGCTTTCTTT. It specifies CASSLTGPSEAFF.

This clonotype was seen repeatedly, ten times or more. This chain joins TRBV15 and TRBJ1-5; the D gene is possibly TRBD1 (6 bases). V was shortened by 7 bases and J by 6 bases, with 10 bases between the two germline ends. The germline V gene has CDR1 LNHNV and CDR2 YYDKDF (reference sequence). The length of the CDR3 is 12 residues. CDR3 sequence (DNA): TGTGCCACCAAGGGGGTCGGTCAGCCCCAGCATTTT. It is translated as CATKGVGQPQHF.

The CDR3 reads CASRRQGGYEQYF. CDR3 nucleotide sequence: TGTGCCAGTAGAAGACAGGGTGGGTACGAGCAGTACTTC. This chain joins TRBV19 and TRBJ2-7; TRBD1 matches 7 bases. The length of the CDR3 is 13 residues. Unmatched junction bases numbered 6, after V lost 6 bases and J lost 4 bases. Germline CDR1 reads LNHDA; CDR2 reads SQIVND (reference sequence).

This clonotype was counted between two and nine times. The gene calls are TRBV12-3 or TRBV12-4 and TRBJ1-2; unclear D gene. Trimming stripped 4 bases from V and 4 bases from J, with 10 bases between. The CDR3 has 13 residues. The CDR3: CASSSGSFYGYTF. CDR3 in DNA: TGTGCCAGCAGTTCTGGGTCTTTCTATGGCTACACCTTC.

This clonotype occurred many times. The chain joins TRBV9 to TRBJ2-5, with a possible D match to TRBD2 (6 bases). Germline V lookup: CDR1 SGDLS, CDR2 YYNGEE. V was cut by 1 base and J by 5 bases, with 12 bases left in between. The CDR3 runs to 14 residues. The CDR3 sequence: CASSVWDAGETQYF. CDR3 sequence (DNA): TGTGCCAGCAGCGTATGGGATGCGGGGGAGACCCAGTACTTC.

J is TRBJ2-7 and V is TRBV29-1; 9 bases line up with TRBD2. Trimming took 0 bases from V and 1 from J; bases not matched to a gene: 4. This CDR3 is built from 15 residues. Looked up from germline, CDR1 is SQVTM and CDR2 is ANQGSEA. CDR3 in amino acids: CSVEDSGSHSYEQYF. CDR3 coding DNA: TGCAGCGTTGAAGATAGCGGGAGTCATTCCTACGAGCAGTACTTC.

V is TRBV20-1 and J is TRBJ1-3; D is perhaps TRBD1 (5 bases). This CDR3 has 15 amino acids. The V end lost 3 bases, the J end lost 2 bases, and 14 bases lay between the germline ends. Germline lookup yields CDR1 DFQATT and CDR2 SNEGSKA (reference sequence). CDR3 DNA sequence: TGCAGTGCTAGGTGGGGGGGAGGCCCTGGAAACACCATATATTTT. Translated, it gives CSARWGGGPGNTIYF.

This clonotype was seen more than once but under ten times. The chain couples TRBV5-1 to TRBJ1-3, with D hard to call. Germline V gene data show CDR1 as SGHRS and CDR2 as YFSETQ. The CDR3 is 14 amino acids. V was cut by 4 bases and J by 4 bases, with 12 bases left in between. The CDR3 protein is CASSADLGGNTIYF. The CDR3 DNA follows: TGCGCCAGCAGCGCGGACCTGGGAGGAAACACCATATATTTT.

This clonotype was counted between two and nine times. V usage is TRBV7-9 and J usage is TRBJ1-4, with unresolved D. The V end was cut by 5 bases, the J end by 4 bases, with 14 bases between. This CDR3 is 15 amino acids long. Germline-derived CDR1 and CDR2 are SEHNR and FQNEAQ (reference sequence). The CDR3 coding sequence is TGTGCCAGCAGCCAAGTCGAGGACTTTAATGAAAAACTGTTTTTT. It codes for CASSQVEDFNEKLFF.

This clonotype was picked up a small number of times. The DNA for the CDR3 is TGTGCCAGCAGCGGTCCGGGACAGGGGAGCACCGGGGAGCTGTTTTTT. Translation gives CASSGPGQGSTGELFF. This chain uses TRBV7-9 with TRBJ2-2; 10 bases are shared with TRBD1. Germline CDR1 SEHNR, CDR2 FQNEAQ (reference sequence). The CDR3 is 16 residues long. Trimming removed 5 bases from V and 4 bases from J; junction bases left unmatched: 7.

This clonotype was seen repeatedly, ten times or more. This chain uses TRBV10-3 with TRBJ2-7, with D perhaps matching TRBD1 or TRBD2 (5 bases each). Germline loops: CDR1 ENHRY, CDR2 SYGVKD. With 3 bases removed from V and 6 bases from J, the gap between germline ends came to 18 bases. CDR3 size: 15 residues. For the CDR3, the DNA is TGTGCCATCAGTGACGCCGACTGGGGGATGCGCGAGCAGTACTTC. It specifies CAISDADWGMREQYF.

The J gene is TRBJ2-3, the V gene TRBV6-4, with a weak D call TRBD1 (6 bases). Germline V gives CDR1 MRHNA, CDR2 SNTAGT. V dropped 5 bases and J dropped 3 bases, with 15 bases sitting between them. CDR3 size: 15 residues. CDR3 loop: CASSYQGSGTDTQYF. CDR3 sequence (DNA): TGTGCCAGCAGTTACCAGGGGTCGGGTACAGATACGCAGTATTTT.

The V call is TRBV2, the J call TRBJ2-5, with 7 bases identical to TRBD1. The CDR3 spans 16 residues. Trimming at V came to 4 bases and at J to 9 bases, leaving 17 bases not matched to a gene. Germline V lookup: CDR1 SNHLY, CDR2 FYNNEI. CDR3 bases: TGTGCCAGCAGTGCCCTATCGACGACAGGGAACAGCTCCCAGTACTTC. Protein: CASSALSTTGNSSQYF.

The genes are TRBV10-3 and TRBJ1-6; D may be TRBD1 (5 bases). The CDR3 length is 15 residues. Germline V gives CDR1 ENHRY, CDR2 SYGVKD. V was cut by 4 bases and J by 5 bases, with 12 bases left in between. CDR3 sequence reads: CAISASGGHNSPLHF. In DNA, the CDR3 is TGTGCCATCAGTGCCTCCGGGGGACATAATTCACCCCTCCACTTT.

This chain connects TRBV7-2 to TRBJ1-1; D is uncertain. Per germline, CDR1 SGHTA and CDR2 FQGNSA. V lost 2 bases to trimming and J lost 4 bases, with 8 bases between them. CDR3 length equals 13 residues. The CDR3 region is CASSLLSATEAFF. Written as DNA, the CDR3 is TGTGCCAGCAGCTTATTATCGGCCACTGAAGCTTTCTTT.

The sample holds many counts of this clonotype. The chain carries TRBV2 and TRBJ1-2; 8 nucleotides match TRBD1. CDR3 size: 13 residues. Germline loops: CDR1 SNHLY, CDR2 FYNNEI. Trimming cost V 8 bases and J 1 base; bases outside gene matches: 3. CDR3 in DNA: TGTGCCAGCTTGGGACAGGTTAACTATGGCTACACCTTC. It encodes CASLGQVNYGYTF. Looking up the rest from reference TRBV2 and TRBJ1-2 gives the full variable domain: EPEVTQTPSHQVTQMGQEVILRCVPISNHLYFYWYRQILGQKVEFLVSFYNNEISEKSEIFDDQFSVERPDGSNFTLKIRSTKLEDSAMYFCASLGQVNYGYTFGSGTRLTVV.

Details on this clonotype: A clone one base away is much larger, so this may be a read error. The rearrangement uses TRBV6-1 and TRBJ2-7, with D uncertain. The CDR3 is made up of 11 amino acids. Germline V gene sequence: CDR1 MNHNS, CDR2 SASEGT. V lost 6 bases and J 3 bases, leaving 6 bases between the germline ends. CDR3 DNA sequence: TGTGCCAGCAGCAACAACTACGAGCAGTACTTC. Translation: CASSNNYEQYF.

The V and J genes are TRBV19 and TRBJ2-7; D possibly corresponds to TRBD2 (5 bases). Germline CDR1 reads LNHDA; CDR2 reads SQIVND (reference sequence). CDR3 size: 16 residues. V gave up 2 bases and J gave up 2 bases, with 16 bases separating them. The CDR3 DNA follows: TGTGCCAGTAGTATATTCCCGGGAACCCCCACCTACGAGCAGTACTTC. Amino acid sequence: CASSIFPGTPTYEQYF.

This clonotype was found many times. The gene calls are TRBV2 and TRBJ1-2; D is perhaps TRBD1 (6 bases). Germline V gene data show CDR1 as SNHLY and CDR2 as FYNNEI. This CDR3 has 14 residues. The germline V and J ends were trimmed by 2 bases and 7 bases, with 14 bases remaining between them. The CDR3 DNA reads TGTGCCAGCAGTGAACTCAGGGGAAACGGTGGCTACACCTTC. It yields the protein CASSELRGNGGYTF.

Worth noting for this clonotype: Since no conserved phenylalanine or tryptophan closes the CDR3, a read error is the likely cause. V usage is TRBV7-6 and J usage is TRBJ2-7, with a possible D match to TRBD2 (5 bases). Germline loops: CDR1 SGHVS, CDR2 FNYEAQ. V was trimmed by 2 bases and J by 2 bases, leaving 13 bases between them. The CDR3 contains 15 residues. CDR3 sequence: CASSLTQETTYEQYY. The CDR3 nucleotides are TGTGCCAGCAGCTTAACCCAGGAGACTACCTACGAGCAGTACTAC.